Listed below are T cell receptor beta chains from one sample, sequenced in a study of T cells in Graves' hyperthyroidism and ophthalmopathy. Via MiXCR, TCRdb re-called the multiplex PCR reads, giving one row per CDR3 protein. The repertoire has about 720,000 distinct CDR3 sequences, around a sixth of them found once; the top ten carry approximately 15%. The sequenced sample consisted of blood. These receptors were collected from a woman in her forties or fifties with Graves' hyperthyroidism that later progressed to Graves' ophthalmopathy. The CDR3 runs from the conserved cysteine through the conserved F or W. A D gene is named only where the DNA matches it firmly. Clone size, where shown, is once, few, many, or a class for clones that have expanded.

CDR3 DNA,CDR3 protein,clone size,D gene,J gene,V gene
TGCGCCAGCAGCAGGGTACACAGGGGCACCGGGGAGCTGTTTTTT,CASSRVHRGTGELFF,few,TRBD1,TRBJ2-2,TRBV5-1
TGTGCCAGCAGCGCCGACAGGGGCAATGAGCAGTTCTTC,CASSADRGNEQFF,-,TRBD1,TRBJ2-1,TRBV7-3
TGTGCCAGTAGTATCGGGGGCTTCGAGACCCAGTACTTC,CASSIGGFETQYF,-,-,TRBJ2-5,TRBV19
TGTGCCAGCAGTTTAAGGATCCTGGGACAGAGGCTCTATGGCTACACCTTC,CASSLRILGQRLYGYTF,-,TRBD1,TRBJ1-2,TRBV12-3/TRBV12-4
TGTGCCATCGGGGAGGGGACTGAAGCTTTCTTT,CAIGEGTEAFF,many,-,TRBJ1-1,TRBV10-3
TGCAGTGCAACAGGGGAAAATCAGCCCCAGCATTTT,CSATGENQPQHF,-,TRBD1,TRBJ1-5,TRBV20-1
TGTGCCAGTAGTCGGAATGACAGGGCCTCGAACACTGAAGCTTTCTTT,CASSRNDRASNTEAFF,-,TRBD1,TRBJ1-1,TRBV19
TGTGCCAGCAGCGTATCGGCCGGGACTAGTCAATCCTACGAGCAGTACTTC,CASSVSAGTSQSYEQYF,many,TRBD2,TRBJ2-7,TRBV9
TGCAGCGCAGCTCGGGGGAAGGGGAACACCATATATTTT,CSAARGKGNTIYF,many,-,TRBJ1-3,TRBV20-1
TGTGCCAGCAGATCACTAGCGGGGGGCTCTGGGGCCAACGTCCTGACTTTC,CASRSLAGGSGANVLTF,-,TRBD2,TRBJ2-6,TRBV2
TGCGCCAGCAGATGGGCAGGGACCTACGAGCAGTACTTC,CASRWAGTYEQYF,-,-,TRBJ2-7,TRBV10-2
TGTGCCAGCAGCTTAACGGGTCAGGGGGCGTACGAGCAGTACTTC,CASSLTGQGAYEQYF,many,TRBD1,TRBJ2-7,TRBV11-2
TGTGCCAGAACCGGGAACCGATATCGCACAGATACGCAGTATTTT,CARTGNRYRTDTQYF,-,-,TRBJ2-3,TRBV2
TGCGCCAGCAGCATTGGGACAGACGGAGATACGCAGTATTTT,CASSIGTDGDTQYF,many,TRBD1,TRBJ2-3,TRBV5-1
TGTGCCAGCAGGGACGGACTTATGGCGGCTGAAGCTTTCTTT,CASRDGLMAAEAFF,many,-,TRBJ1-1,TRBV12-3/TRBV12-4
TGTGCCAGCAGCCGAAAATCTGACAGTGTGACCCAGTACTTC,CASSRKSDSVTQYF,many,-,TRBJ2-5,TRBV5-6
TGCGCCAGCAGCCAAGAGAACAGGCAGAACACTGAAGCTTTCTTT,CASSQENRQNTEAFF,few,-,TRBJ1-1,TRBV4-1
TGTGCCAGCAGCCAAGAAGTAGATTCTAGCACAGATACGCAGTATTTT,CASSQEVDSSTDTQYF,many,-,TRBJ2-3,TRBV14
TGCAGTGTCCTCATGGGGGATAGCGAGCCCCAGCATTTT,CSVLMGDSEPQHF,-,-,TRBJ1-5,TRBV20-1
TGTGCCAGCAGTTTGCCGGGACAGGTGGGAACTGAAGCTTTCTTT,CASSLPGQVGTEAFF,-,TRBD1,TRBJ1-1,TRBV27
TGTGCCAGCAGCTCCCCGGGACAGTACAATGAGCAGTTCTTC,CASSSPGQYNEQFF,many,TRBD1,TRBJ2-1,TRBV11-2
TGTGCCAGCAGTTTTCAGCTGAACACTGAAGCTTTCTTT,CASSFQLNTEAFF,many,-,TRBJ1-1,TRBV12-3/TRBV12-4
TGTGCCAGCAGCCCGATCACCTCGACTAGCGGGGGGGCAAGGGAGACCCAGTACTTC,CASSPITSTSGGARETQYF,-,TRBD2,TRBJ2-5,TRBV3-1
TGTGCCAGCAGTACTTATTCAGGGTGGCGCACTGAAGCTTTCTTT,CASSTYSGWRTEAFF,-,-,TRBJ1-1,TRBV9
TGTGCCAGCAGTTTATCGCCCGATCCAAACTATGGCTACACCTTC,CASSLSPDPNYGYTF,few,-,TRBJ1-2,TRBV27
TGTGCCAGCAGCTTGGCGGGACAGGGGGGTTATAATTCACCCCTCCACTTT,CASSLAGQGGYNSPLHF,few,TRBD1,TRBJ1-6,TRBV5-6
TGTGCCAGCAGCGTACCGACTAGCGGGGCCCTCAGGGAGACCCAGTACTTC,CASSVPTSGALRETQYF,-,TRBD2,TRBJ2-5,TRBV5-4
TGTGCCAGTAGTTGGCAGGGGTATGAGCAGTTCTTC,CASSWQGYEQFF,-,-,TRBJ2-1,TRBV19
TGCGCCAGCAGCTCCCCGACAGGGTCATCGTACGAGCAGTACTTC,CASSSPTGSSYEQYF,many,TRBD1,TRBJ2-7,TRBV5-1
TGTGCCAGCAGTAACCCCTCTAGGGGATGGGAGACCCAGTACTTC,CASSNPSRGWETQYF,many,-,TRBJ2-5,TRBV12-3/TRBV12-4
TGCGCCAGCAGCTCGGGACAGGAGCCCTACGAGCAGTACTTC,CASSSGQEPYEQYF,-,TRBD1,TRBJ2-7,TRBV11-2
TGTGCCAGCAGCTTTTGGGGCGCATCGGTCACTGAAGCTTTCTTT,CASSFWGASVTEAFF,many,-,TRBJ1-1,TRBV11-2
TGTGCCAGCAGTGGCCGGGACAGGGGAACCTACGAGCAGTACTTC,CASSGRDRGTYEQYF,-,TRBD1,TRBJ2-7,TRBV12-3/TRBV12-4
TGCAGCGTTCCCTTTCACGGTTCGGACAGCTTAGATGGCTACACCTTC,CSVPFHGSDSLDGYTF,many,-,TRBJ1-2,TRBV29-1
TGCGCCAGCAGCTTAATACAGGGGATCAAAAACATTCAGTACTTC,CASSLIQGIKNIQYF,-,TRBD1,TRBJ2-4,TRBV5-1
TGTGCCACCAGCGGGGACAGGGGCGGTGAAAAACTGTTTTTT,CATSGDRGGEKLFF,many,TRBD1,TRBJ1-4,TRBV15
TGTGCCAGCAGAGGGACTCCAATCAATGAGCAGTTCTTC,CASRGTPINEQFF,many,-,TRBJ2-1,TRBV2
TGCAGCGTAGCCCGAGAGGCTGAAGCTTTCTTT,CSVAREAEAFF,few,-,TRBJ1-1,TRBV29-1
TGCGCCAGCAGCCTGACGGTACCAACTAATGAAAAACTGTTTTTT,CASSLTVPTNEKLFF,few,-,TRBJ1-4,TRBV5-1
TGCGCCAGCAGCTTTAATTCACCCCTCCACTTT,CASSFNSPLHF,many,-,TRBJ1-6,TRBV5-1
TGTGCCAGCAGTCACGACAGGGTCCGGGAGGAGACCCAGTACTTC,CASSHDRVREETQYF,many,-,TRBJ2-5,TRBV12-3/TRBV12-4
TGTGCCACGGGGGGGACATTTTATTCACCCCTCCACTTT,CATGGTFYSPLHF,few,-,TRBJ1-6,TRBV6-1
TGCAGTGCCCACGGGGGCGACACAGATACGCAGTATTTT,CSAHGGDTDTQYF,-,-,TRBJ2-3,TRBV20-1
TGTGCCACCAGTGATTTGGGGACAGGGATCCAAGAGACCCAGTACTTC,CATSDLGTGIQETQYF,few,TRBD1,TRBJ2-5,TRBV24-1
TGTGCCAGCAGCTTTTTGTTAAGGGGGCGAGACACTGAAGCTTTCTTT,CASSFLLRGRDTEAFF,few,TRBD1,TRBJ1-1,TRBV7-9
TGTGCCAGCAGCTTATCTGGGTCGGAGACTCAAGAGACCCAGTACTTC,CASSLSGSETQETQYF,-,-,TRBJ2-5,TRBV7-9
TGTGCCAGCAGCTTAGGGCGGGGCCCGAATGAGCAGTTCTTC,CASSLGRGPNEQFF,many,-,TRBJ2-1,TRBV11-3